The source of this T cell receptor (beta chain) is a study of blood T cell repertoires in COVID-19. At the level of the study: The United States, Italy and Spain supplied acute and convalescent COVID-19 samples.

Trimming removed 8 bases at V and 0 bases at J, with 14 bases between. The CDR3 runs to 15 residues. CDR1 is LNHDA, CDR2 SQIVND, per germline (reference sequence). Original analysis: Reference gene primer amplification yielded estimated nucleated cell counts. Data came from immunoSEQ multiplex PCR; TCRdb stores just in-frame clones and leaves some out. That table is the source of V, J and clone size, and D and trimming were worked out from the DNA. The sample yields 250,000 to 300,000 clones, roughly 90% seen once. The clonotype originates from a woman aged 25 to 39 with active or convalescent COVID-19. The chain is built from TRBV19 and TRBJ1-5; TRBD1 is a possible D gene (5 bases). The sample was peripheral blood. In nucleotides, the CDR3 is TGTGCCAGTCGTAGGGGCGTTGATAGCAATCAGCCCCAGCATTTT. Its translation is CASRRGVDSNQPQHF.